Each of the 5 T cell receptor beta chains below was sequenced from the same sample in a study of cytomegalovirus exposure and HLA in healthy donors. Repertoires were generated with immunoSEQ multiplex PCR, while TCRdb's copy carries only in-frame clones and drops some. The sample includes 95,000 to 150,000 clones, more than 75% of them seen just once. The sequenced sample consisted of PBMCs. The receptors originated from a woman aged 18-29 years in good health and CMV-seropositive.

CDR3 protein: CASSVIGQGGYEQYF. In DNA, the CDR3 is TGTGCCAGCAGTGTAATCGGACAGGGCGGCTACGAGCAGTACTTC. V usage is TRBV6-1 and J usage is TRBJ2-7, with TRBD1 matching over 8 bases. The V gene's germline CDR1 is MNHNS and CDR2 SASEGT. V shed 4 bases, J shed 3 bases, and the junction held 8 bases outside the gene matches. The CDR3 contains 15 residues.

This clone was seen just once. The V gene is TRBV6-5, the J gene TRBJ1-3, with D possibly TRBD1 on 6 matching bases. Germline V gene data show CDR1 as MNHEY and CDR2 as SVGAGI. The CDR3 covers 15 residues. With 2 bases removed from V and 2 bases from J, the gap between germline ends came to 10 bases. The CDR3 sequence: CASSYRQVTGNTIYF. CDR3 coding DNA: TGTGCCAGCAGTTACCGACAGGTCACTGGAAACACCATATATTTT.

The CDR3 sequence is CASSLLGAGAFF. CDR3 in DNA: TGTGCCAGCAGCTTACTAGGGGCTGGAGCTTTCTTT. The rearrangement joins TRBV7-9 to TRBJ1-1; TRBD1 might be the D (5 bases). V lost 2 bases and J lost 10, with 11 bases in between. This CDR3 region has 12 residues. Germline CDR1 is SEHNR and CDR2 is FQNEAQ (reference sequence).

In DNA form, the CDR3 reads TGTGCCAGCAGCTTAGATTGGCGGGAGGGAAGGGCGACCCAGTACTTC. As protein: CASSLDWREGRATQYF. The V gene is TRBV11-2, the J gene TRBJ2-5; 9 nucleotides line up with TRBD2. CDR3 length: 16 amino acids. Trimming cost V 0 bases and J 7 bases; bases outside gene matches: 9. Germline values: CDR1 SGHAT, CDR2 FQNNGV.

The chain is built from TRBV6-1 and TRBJ1-1, with D unresolved. Germline V gene data show CDR1 as MNHNS and CDR2 as SASEGT. The CDR3 spans 14 residues. V shed 2 bases and J shed 8 bases, with 15 bases lying between them. CDR3 nucleotides: TGTGCCAGCAGTGAAATAGGCGGTGCGAAAGAAGCTTTCTTT. Residues: CASSEIGGAKEAFF.